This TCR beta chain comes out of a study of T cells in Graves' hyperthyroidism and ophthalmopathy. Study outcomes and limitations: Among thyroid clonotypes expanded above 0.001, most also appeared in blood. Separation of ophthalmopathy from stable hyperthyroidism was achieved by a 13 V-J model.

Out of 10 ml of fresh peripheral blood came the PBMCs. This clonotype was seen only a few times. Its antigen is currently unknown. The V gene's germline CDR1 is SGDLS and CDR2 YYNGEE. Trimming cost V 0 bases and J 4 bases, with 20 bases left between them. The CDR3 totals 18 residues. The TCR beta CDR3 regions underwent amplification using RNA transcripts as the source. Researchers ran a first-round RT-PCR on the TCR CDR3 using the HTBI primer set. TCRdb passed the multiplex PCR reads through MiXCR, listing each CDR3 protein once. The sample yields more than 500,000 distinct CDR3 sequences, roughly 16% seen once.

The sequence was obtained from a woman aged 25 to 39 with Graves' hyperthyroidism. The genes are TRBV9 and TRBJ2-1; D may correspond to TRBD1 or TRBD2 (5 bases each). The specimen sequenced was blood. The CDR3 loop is CASSVGSRGPSLYNEQFF. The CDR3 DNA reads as TGTGCCAGCAGCGTAGGTTCACGGGGCCCTAGCCTATACAATGAGCAGTTCTTC. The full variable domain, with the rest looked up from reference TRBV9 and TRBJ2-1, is DSGVTQTPKHLITATGQRVTLRCSPRSGDLSVYWYQQSLDQGLQFLIQYYNGEERAKGNILERFSAQQFPDLHSELNLSSLELGDSALYFCASSVGSRGPSLYNEQFFGPGTRLTVL.